This paragraph covers one T cell receptor beta chain sequence. Its binding antigen is unknown. Base quality data are lacking; no much larger clone is found one base away. This specimen comes from a study of shared clonotypes between healthy human individuals (dated by TCRdb to 2020 to 2021). Regarding the complete study: Three men and a couple of women, aged 18 to 49 years, made up the cohort. To increase sequencing depth and limit assay-specific biases, different laboratories used diverse techniques to prepare libraries and sequence TCR repertoires. Leukapheresis yielded between about 0.9 and 8.9 billion PBMCs per donor. Per donor, three plates each were used for CD4 naive and CD4 memory, two for CD8 naive, and one for CD8 memory. To estimate repertoire size and how much clonotypes are shared between individuals, the study performed deep sequencing of blood TCR repertoires from a few healthy adults.

Using the deep immunoSEQ assay, TCR CDR3 regions were amplified from genomic DNA by multiplex PCR. Extracted genomic DNA from each cell subset was spread evenly across all wells of several immunoSEQ 96-well plates, with each plate serving as a replicate. For sorted subsets, approximately 190 ng of genomic DNA, equivalent to some 30,000 T cell genomes, went into each replicate PCR. Purified libraries were measured with a Qubit 3.0 fluorometer, size-checked on a Bioanalyzer 2100, and measured again with the KAPA Library Quantification kit. Every immunoSEQ 96-well plate was sequenced on a dedicated single-read 150-cycle Illumina NextSeq 550 flow cell. As for how the authors treated the data: Because the immunoSEQ output included only junctional sequences and no quality scores, the filtering could not be the same as the filtering used for full-length reads. Sequences were annotated with PyIR, a Python wrapper for IgBLAST v1.9, using IMGT germline references to assign V/J genes and CDR3. Reads were filtered out if the reads had weak V/J assignments (E-value above 1e-6), no CDR3, stop codons, out-of-frame junctions, or ambiguous translated residues. A V3J clonotype was defined by an identical inferred V gene, J gene, and CDR3 amino acid sequence. Percentage overlap between repertoires was calculated by dividing the number of shared unique clonotypes by the size of the smaller repertoire. Repertoire richness was assessed with RTK rarefaction, the Chao1 estimator, and Recon v2.1 estimates of unobserved clonotypes. Generation probabilities were computed with OLGA for all TCRbeta clonotypes obtained by the gDNA method from several donors. TCRdb limited this immuneACCESS table to in-frame rearrangements with V and J called. A share of clones is missing; checked studies link under half to unresolved V genes, and the rest is unexplained. V and J calls and clone size follow that table, whereas D and trimming were derived from the DNA. The sample table shows approximately 840,000 clones, and about 96% are seen once. In total, the top ten clones hold approximately 0.2% of the sample.

The V end loses 0 bases and the J end loses 2 bases, and a stretch of 13 bases separates them. The germline V gene sets CDR1 to SGHRS and CDR2 to YFSETQ. The CDR3 runs 16 amino acids, cysteine and phenylalanine included. The DNA shown is the 48-base CDR3, in frame from base 1. Findings and caveats that apply to the study as a whole: Across a few donors, around 5% of naive CD4, over 3% of naive CD8, approximately 2.5% of memory CD4, and around 0.4% of memory CD8 clonotypes were shared. Pairwise subsampling led to the expectation that sequencing depth would affect the degree of clonotype sharing among donors. Larger estimated clonotype richness was generally found for naive subsets than for memory subsets. The small number of donors limited the genetic and exposure-history diversity represented. Incomplete sequencing was indicated by rarefaction of sorted-subset datasets, despite the large sequencing depth. Compared with non-shared clonotypes, the clonotypes found in all four sorted-subset donors had higher generation probabilities. Only blood was sampled, and tissue TCR repertoires likely differ from those in blood.

CD8 naive samples were CD45RO-negative cells positively selected for CCR7, giving a CD45RA+CCR7+ population that excluded TemRA cells. Healthy HIV-negative adults with no recently reported acute infections or vaccinations were included as donors. Only Caucasian adults living in Nashville, Tennessee, USA were represented among the donors. After blood collection by leukapheresis, PBMCs were isolated using Ficoll-Histopaque density gradient centrifugation and then cryopreserved in the vapor phase of liquid nitrogen. Analytical flow cytometry was used to check the purity and quantity of every magnetically sorted T cell population. Genomic DNA was isolated from each sorted fraction and quantified by UV absorbance on a Nanodrop 2000c.

The V and J segments used are TRBV5-1 and TRBJ2-3, with no D gene named confidently. Sequences were obtained from naive CD8+ T cells sorted from blood. The sample's cell subset or site label, in plain terms: CD45RA+CCR7+. This TCR was sampled from a man aged 25 to 40 in good health. DNA sequence: TGCGCCAGCAGCTTGGGCTCAGATTCCCCCACAGATACGCAGTATTTT. Its product reads: CASSLGSDSPTDTQYF.